The present T cell receptor beta chain was sequenced within a study of cytomegalovirus exposure and HLA in healthy donors. Amplification used 60 Vbeta primers and 13 Jbeta primers. Some clones are missing from TCRdb's copy, which holds only in-frame ones; the method was immunoSEQ multiplex PCR. The table has under 200,000 clones, 60% to 80% seen once. This TCR was recovered from a woman aged 40 to 49 in good health and CMV-seropositive. Sequencing input: PBMCs.

CDR3 nucleotides: TGTGCCAGCAGTGAAGATGAGACATTGATAGGTGGCTACACCTTC. Translated, it gives CASSEDETLIGGYTF. The V call is TRBV6-1, the J call TRBJ1-2; no firm D call. Germline V lookup: CDR1 MNHNS, CDR2 SASEGT. Deletions cut 1 base from V and 7 bases from J, with 16 bases between. The CDR3 is 15 residues long.